Given below is one TCR beta chain in context. Its antigen is unidentified. V gave up 3 bases and J gave up 3 bases, with 6 bases separating them. CDR3 length equals 12 residues. The data were taken from a study of post-analysis software for immune sequencing data. Overall study results and limits: Patients had higher frequencies than controls of about five TRBV segments, including TRBV5-6, TRBV5-1 and TRBV20-1.

Each TCR beta cDNA library carried unique molecular identifiers. TCRdb processed the PCR reads anew with MiXCR; each CDR3 protein has one entry. The sample lists over 300,000 distinct CDR3 sequences; around 33% were seen once. The receptor was derived from a girl aged 5 to 17 with multiple sclerosis. The specimen was blood. J is TRBJ2-7 and V is TRBV12-3 or TRBV12-4; D unresolved. CDR3 in DNA: TGTGCCAGCAGTTTGGTGCGCTACGAGCAGTACTTC. The encoded protein is CASSLVRYEQYF.